What follows is one TCR beta chain and its context. The data were obtained in a study of monozygotic twins with inflammatory bowel disease. Reanalyzing the 5' RACE reads, TCRdb keeps one entry per CDR3 protein, without DNA. The sample has about 210,000 distinct CDR3 sequences. The V gene's germline CDR1 is ENHRY and CDR2 SYGVKD. This CDR3 is built from 15 residues. The chain combines TRBV10-3 with TRBJ2-3; TCRdb designates TRBD2, a call that cannot be tested without DNA. The receptor was isolated from a human donor with ulcerative colitis or Crohn's disease, or a healthy co-twin of an affected twin (not recorded which). Source material: blood. The CDR3 sequence: CAISEPGRATDTQYF.